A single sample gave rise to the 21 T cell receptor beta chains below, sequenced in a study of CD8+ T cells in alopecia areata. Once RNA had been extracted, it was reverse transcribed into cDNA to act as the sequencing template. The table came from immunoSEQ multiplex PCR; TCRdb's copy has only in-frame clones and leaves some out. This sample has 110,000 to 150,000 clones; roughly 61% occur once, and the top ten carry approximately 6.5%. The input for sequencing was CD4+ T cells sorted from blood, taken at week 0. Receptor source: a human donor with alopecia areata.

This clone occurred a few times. The CDR3 region has the DNA TGTGCCATCACCCCCACAGGGGGCCGGGAGCTGTTTTTT. It encodes CAITPTGGRELFF. J is TRBJ2-2 and V is TRBV10-3; 9 nucleotides agree with TRBD1. After removal of 7 bases from V and 9 bases from J, the junction contained 6 bases not matched to a gene. The CDR3 is 13 residues long. CDR1 and CDR2 (germline): ENHRY, SYGVKD.

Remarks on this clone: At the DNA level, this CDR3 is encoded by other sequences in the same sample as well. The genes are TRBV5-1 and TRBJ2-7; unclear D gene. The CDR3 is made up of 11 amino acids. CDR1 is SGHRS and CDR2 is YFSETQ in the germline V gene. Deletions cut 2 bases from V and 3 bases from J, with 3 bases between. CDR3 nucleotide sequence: TGCGCCAGCAGCTTTAACTACGAGCAGTACTTC. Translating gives CASSFNYEQYF.

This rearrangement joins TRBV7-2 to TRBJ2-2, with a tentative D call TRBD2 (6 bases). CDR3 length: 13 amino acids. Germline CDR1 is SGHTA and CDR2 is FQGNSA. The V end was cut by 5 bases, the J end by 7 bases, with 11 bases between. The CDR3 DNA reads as TGTGCCAGCAGCGTCTCGGGGGTCGGGGAGCTGTTTTTT. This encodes CASSVSGVGELFF.

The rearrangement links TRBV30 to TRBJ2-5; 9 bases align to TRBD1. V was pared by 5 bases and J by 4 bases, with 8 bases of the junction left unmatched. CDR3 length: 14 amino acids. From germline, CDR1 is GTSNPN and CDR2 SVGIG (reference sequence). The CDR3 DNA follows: TGTGCCTGGGGTCCACCGGGACAGGGAGAGACCCAGTACTTC. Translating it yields CAWGPPGQGETQYF.

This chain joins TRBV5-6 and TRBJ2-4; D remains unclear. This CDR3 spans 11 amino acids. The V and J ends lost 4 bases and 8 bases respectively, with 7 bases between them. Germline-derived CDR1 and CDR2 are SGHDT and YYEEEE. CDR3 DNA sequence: TGTGCCAGCAGCCGGAGAGACATTCAGTACTTC. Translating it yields CASSRRDIQYF.

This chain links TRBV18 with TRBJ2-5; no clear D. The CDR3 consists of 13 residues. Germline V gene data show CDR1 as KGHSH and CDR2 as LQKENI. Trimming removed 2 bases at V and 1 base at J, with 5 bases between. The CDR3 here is CASSPITQETQYF. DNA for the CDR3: TGTGCCAGCTCACCAATAACCCAAGAGACCCAGTACTTC. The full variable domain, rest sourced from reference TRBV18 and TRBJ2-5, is NAGVMQNPRHLVRRRGQEARLRCSPMKGHSHVYWYRQLPEEGLKFMVYLQKENIIDESGMPKERFSAEFPKEGPSILRIQQVVRGDSAAYFCASSPITQETQYFGPGTRLLVL.

CDR3 residues: CSVRPGQGHEQYF. As DNA, the CDR3 is TGCAGCGTCCGCCCGGGACAGGGACACGAGCAGTACTTC. V and J are TRBV29-1 and TRBJ2-7; 9 bases map to TRBD1. The CDR3 spans 13 residues. V gave up 6 bases and J gave up 5 bases; unmatched junction bases: 8. Germline-derived CDR1 and CDR2 are SQVTM and ANQGSEA.

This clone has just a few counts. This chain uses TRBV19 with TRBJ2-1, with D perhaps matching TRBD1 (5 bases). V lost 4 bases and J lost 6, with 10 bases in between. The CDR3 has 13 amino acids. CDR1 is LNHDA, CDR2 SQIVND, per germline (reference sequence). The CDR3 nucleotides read TGTGCCAGTAGTAAGGACACCTGCAATGAGCAGTTCTTC. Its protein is CASSKDTCNEQFF.

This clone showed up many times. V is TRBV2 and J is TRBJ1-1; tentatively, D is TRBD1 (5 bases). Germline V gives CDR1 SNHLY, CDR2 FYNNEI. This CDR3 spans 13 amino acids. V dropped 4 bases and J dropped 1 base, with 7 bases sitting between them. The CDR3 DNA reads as TGTGCCAGCAGTGCTCAGGGGAACACTGAAGCTTTCTTT. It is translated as CASSAQGNTEAFF.

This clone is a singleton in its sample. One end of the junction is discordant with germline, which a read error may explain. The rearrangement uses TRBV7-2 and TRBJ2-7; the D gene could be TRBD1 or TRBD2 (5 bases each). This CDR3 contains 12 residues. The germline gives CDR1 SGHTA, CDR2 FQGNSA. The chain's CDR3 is CASSLGTGRIVF. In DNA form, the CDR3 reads TGTGCCAGCAGCTTAGGGACGGGACGGATTGTCTTC.

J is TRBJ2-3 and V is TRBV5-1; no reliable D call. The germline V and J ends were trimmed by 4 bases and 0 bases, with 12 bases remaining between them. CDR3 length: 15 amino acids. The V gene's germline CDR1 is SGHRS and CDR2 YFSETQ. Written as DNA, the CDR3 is TGCGCCAGCAGCCCTAACGTTTTTAGCACAGATACGCAGTATTTT. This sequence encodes CASSPNVFSTDTQYF.

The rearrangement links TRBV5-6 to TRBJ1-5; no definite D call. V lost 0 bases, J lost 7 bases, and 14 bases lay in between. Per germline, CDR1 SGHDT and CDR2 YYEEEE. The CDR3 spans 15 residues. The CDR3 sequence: CASSLGGWSPQPQHF. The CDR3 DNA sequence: TGTGCCAGCAGCTTGGGCGGTTGGTCCCCCCAGCCCCAGCATTTT.

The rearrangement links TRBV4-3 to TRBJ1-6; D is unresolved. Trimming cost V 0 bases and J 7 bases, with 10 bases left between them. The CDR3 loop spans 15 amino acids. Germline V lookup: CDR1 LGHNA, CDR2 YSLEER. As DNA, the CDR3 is TGCGCCAGCAGCCAAGATCCCGGGGTGAATTCACCCCTCCACTTT. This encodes CASSQDPGVNSPLHF.

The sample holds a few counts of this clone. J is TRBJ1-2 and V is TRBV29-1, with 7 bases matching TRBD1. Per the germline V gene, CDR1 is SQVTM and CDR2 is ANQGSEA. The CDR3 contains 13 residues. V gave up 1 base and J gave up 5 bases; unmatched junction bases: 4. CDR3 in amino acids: CSVEGRGEYGYTF. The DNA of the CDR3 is TGCAGCGTTGAAGGCAGGGGGGAATATGGCTACACCTTC.

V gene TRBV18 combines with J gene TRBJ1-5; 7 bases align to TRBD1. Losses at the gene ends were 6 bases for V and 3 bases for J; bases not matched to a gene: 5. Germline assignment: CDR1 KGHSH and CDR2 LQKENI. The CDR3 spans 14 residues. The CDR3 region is CASSPGQPNQPQHF. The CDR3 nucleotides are TGTGCCAGCTCCCCGGGACAGCCCAATCAGCCCCAGCATTTT. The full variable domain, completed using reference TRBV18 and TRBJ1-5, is NAGVMQNPRHLVRRRGQEARLRCSPMKGHSHVYWYRQLPEEGLKFMVYLQKENIIDESGMPKERFSAEFPKEGPSILRIQQVVRGDSAAYFCASSPGQPNQPQHFGDGTRLSIL.

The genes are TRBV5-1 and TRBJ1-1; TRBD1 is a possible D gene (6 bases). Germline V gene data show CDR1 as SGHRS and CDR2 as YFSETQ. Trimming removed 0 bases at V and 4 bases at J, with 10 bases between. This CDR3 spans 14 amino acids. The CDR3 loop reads CASSLDAGVTEAFF. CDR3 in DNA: TGCGCCAGCAGCTTGGACGCAGGGGTCACTGAAGCTTTCTTT.

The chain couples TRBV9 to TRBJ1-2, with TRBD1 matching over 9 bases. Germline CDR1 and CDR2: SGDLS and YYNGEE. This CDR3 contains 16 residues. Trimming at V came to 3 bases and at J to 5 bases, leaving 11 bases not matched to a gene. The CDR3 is CASSGGQGPGDYGYTF. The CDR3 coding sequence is TGTGCCAGCAGCGGGGGACAGGGCCCAGGAGATTATGGCTACACCTTC.

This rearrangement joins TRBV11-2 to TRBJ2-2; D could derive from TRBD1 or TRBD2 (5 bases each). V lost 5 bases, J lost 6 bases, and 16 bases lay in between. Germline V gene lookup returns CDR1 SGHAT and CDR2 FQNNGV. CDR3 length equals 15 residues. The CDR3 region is CASSVIGQGAGELFF. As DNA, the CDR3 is TGTGCCAGCAGCGTGATCGGCCAGGGAGCCGGGGAGCTGTTTTTT.

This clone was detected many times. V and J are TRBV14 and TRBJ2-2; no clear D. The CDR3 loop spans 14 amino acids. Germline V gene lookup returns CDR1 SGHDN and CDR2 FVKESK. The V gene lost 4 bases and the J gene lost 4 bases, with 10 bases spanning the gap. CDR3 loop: CASSPKSPTGELFF. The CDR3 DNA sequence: TGTGCCAGCAGCCCAAAAAGCCCCACCGGGGAGCTGTTTTTT.

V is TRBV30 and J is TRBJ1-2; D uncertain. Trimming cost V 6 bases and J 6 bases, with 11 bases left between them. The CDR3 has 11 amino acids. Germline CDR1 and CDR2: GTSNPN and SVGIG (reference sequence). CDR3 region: CACNSQHGYTF. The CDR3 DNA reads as TGTGCCTGCAACTCACAGCATGGCTACACCTTC.

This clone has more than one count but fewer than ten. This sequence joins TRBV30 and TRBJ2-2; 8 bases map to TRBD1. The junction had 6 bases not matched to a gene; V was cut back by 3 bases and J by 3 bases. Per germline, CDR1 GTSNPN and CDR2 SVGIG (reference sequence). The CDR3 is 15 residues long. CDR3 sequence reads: CAWSRGQGDTGELFF. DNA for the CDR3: TGTGCCTGGAGCCGAGGACAGGGAGACACCGGGGAGCTGTTTTTT.